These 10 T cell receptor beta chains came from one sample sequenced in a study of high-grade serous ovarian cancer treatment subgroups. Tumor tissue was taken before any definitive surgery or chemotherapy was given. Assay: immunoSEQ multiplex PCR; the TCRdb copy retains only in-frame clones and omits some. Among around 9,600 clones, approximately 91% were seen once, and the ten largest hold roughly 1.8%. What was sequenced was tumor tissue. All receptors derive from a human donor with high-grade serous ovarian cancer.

Here the CDR3 reads CASLKWDRGPGTEAFF. CDR3 sequence (DNA): TGTGCCAGTCTTAAGTGGGACAGGGGGCCGGGCACTGAAGCTTTCTTT. This chain joins TRBV19 and TRBJ1-1; 12 nucleotides match TRBD1. The CDR3 has 16 amino acids. CDR1 is LNHDA and CDR2 is SQIVND in the germline V gene (reference sequence). The V and J ends lost 8 bases and 4 bases, in that order; junction bases with no gene match: 11.

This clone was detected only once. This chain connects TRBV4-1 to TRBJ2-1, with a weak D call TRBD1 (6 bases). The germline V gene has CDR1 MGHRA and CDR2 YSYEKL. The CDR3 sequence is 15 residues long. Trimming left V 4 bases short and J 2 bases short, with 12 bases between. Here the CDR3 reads CASSLDRNPYNEQFF. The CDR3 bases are TGCGCCAGCAGCCTAGACAGGAACCCCTACAATGAGCAGTTCTTC.

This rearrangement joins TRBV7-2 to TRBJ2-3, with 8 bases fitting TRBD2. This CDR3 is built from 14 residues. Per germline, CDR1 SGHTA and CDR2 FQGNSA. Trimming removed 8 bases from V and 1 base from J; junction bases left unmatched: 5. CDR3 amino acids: CASGAGGGTDTQYF. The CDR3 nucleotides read TGTGCCAGCGGGGCGGGGGGCGGCACAGATACGCAGTATTTT.

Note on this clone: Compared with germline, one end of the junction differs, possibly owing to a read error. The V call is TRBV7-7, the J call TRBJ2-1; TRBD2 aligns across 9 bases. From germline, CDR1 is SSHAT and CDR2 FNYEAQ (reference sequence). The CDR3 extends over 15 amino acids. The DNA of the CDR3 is TGTGCTAGCAGCTTAACAGCGTCTAGCGGGGAGAAGCAGTTCTTC. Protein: CASSLTASSGEKQFF.

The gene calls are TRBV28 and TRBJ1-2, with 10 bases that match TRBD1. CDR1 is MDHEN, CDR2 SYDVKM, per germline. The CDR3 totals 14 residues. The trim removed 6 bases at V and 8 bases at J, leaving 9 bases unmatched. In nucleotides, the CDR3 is TGTGCCAGCAGGATGACAGGGGGCGCGGGAGGCTACACCTTC. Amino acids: CASRMTGGAGGYTF.

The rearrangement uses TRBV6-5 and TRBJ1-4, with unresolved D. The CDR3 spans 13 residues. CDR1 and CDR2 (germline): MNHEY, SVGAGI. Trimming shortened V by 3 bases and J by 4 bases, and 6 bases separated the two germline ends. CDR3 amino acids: CASSYYRNEKLFF. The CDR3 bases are TGTGCCAGCAGTTATTACCGTAATGAAAAACTGTTTTTT.

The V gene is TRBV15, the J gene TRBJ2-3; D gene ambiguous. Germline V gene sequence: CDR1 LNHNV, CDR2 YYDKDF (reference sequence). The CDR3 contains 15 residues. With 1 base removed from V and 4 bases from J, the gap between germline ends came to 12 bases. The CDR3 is CATSRAGPNADTQYF. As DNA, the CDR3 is TGTGCCACCAGCAGAGCGGGCCCTAACGCAGATACGCAGTATTTT.

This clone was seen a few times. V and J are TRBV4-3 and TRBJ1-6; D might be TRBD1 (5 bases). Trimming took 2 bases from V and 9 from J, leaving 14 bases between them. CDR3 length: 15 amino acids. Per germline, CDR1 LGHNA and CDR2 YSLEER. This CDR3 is CASSQHRLAGSPLHF. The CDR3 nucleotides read TGCGCCAGCAGCCAACACAGGCTGGCGGGTTCACCCCTCCACTTT.

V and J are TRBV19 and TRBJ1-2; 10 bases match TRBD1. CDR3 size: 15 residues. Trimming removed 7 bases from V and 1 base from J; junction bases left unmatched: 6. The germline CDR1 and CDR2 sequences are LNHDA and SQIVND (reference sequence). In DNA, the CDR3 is TGTGCCAGTAAAGATCGGACAGGGGGTAACTATGGCTACACCTTC. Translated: CASKDRTGGNYGYTF. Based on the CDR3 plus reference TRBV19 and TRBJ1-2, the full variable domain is DGGITQSPKYLFRKEGQNVTLSCEQNLNHDAMYWYRQDPGQGLRLIYYSQIVNDFQKGDIAEGYSVSREKKESFPLTVTSAQKNPTAFYLCASKDRTGGNYGYTFGSGTRLTVV.

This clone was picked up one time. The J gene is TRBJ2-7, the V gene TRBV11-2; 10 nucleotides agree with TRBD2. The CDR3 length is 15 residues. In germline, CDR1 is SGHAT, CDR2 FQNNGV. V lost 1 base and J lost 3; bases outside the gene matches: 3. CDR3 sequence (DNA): TGTGCCAGCAGCTTAGGGCTAGCGGGAGACTACGAGCAGTACTTC. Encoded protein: CASSLGLAGDYEQYF.